These 14 T cell receptor beta chains came from one sample sequenced in a study of breast tumors, draining lymph nodes, adjacent tissues. Samples came from axillary lymph nodes draining the breast cancer. TCRdb re-derived calls from the multiplex PCR reads in MiXCR, one entry per CDR3 protein. The table has some 130,000 distinct CDR3 sequences, around 21% seen once; the top ten hold 2.2%. The sequencing sample was made of axillary lymph node tissue. Every receptor here comes from a female donor with breast cancer. Some clones in this sample may be carry-over from other donors' samples.

This clonotype was seen many times. This sequence joins TRBV4-2 and TRBJ1-2; D not certain. V was trimmed by 0 bases and J by 2 bases, leaving 10 bases between them. The CDR3 loop spans 15 amino acids. CDR1 is LGHNA and CDR2 is YNFKEQ in the germline V gene. The DNA for the CDR3 is TGTGCCAGCAGCCAAGATTCGGGCGGGAACTATGGCTACACCTTC. This encodes CASSQDSGGNYGYTF.

The table lists this clonotype with many counts. The chain has TRBV5-4 and TRBJ1-6; D is unresolved. Germline CDR1 reads SGHNT; CDR2 reads YYREEE (reference sequence). This CDR3 is built from 15 residues. V was cut by 2 bases and J by 9 bases, with 15 bases left in between. The CDR3 DNA reads as TGTGCCAGCAGCTTTAATTGGCGGGGTGGTTCACCCCTCCACTTT. This codes for CASSFNWRGGSPLHF.

As to this clonotype: One end of the junction does not line up with germline, which may come from a read error. The CDR3 DNA sequence: TGTACCAGCAGTCCCCGACGGACCGGGGAGCTGTCTTTT. This sequence encodes CTSSPRRTGELSF. The V and J genes are TRBV12-3 or TRBV12-4 and TRBJ2-2; D is perhaps TRBD2 (5 bases). This CDR3 spans 13 amino acids.

Of note for this clonotype: A read error may be the cause here, since a much bigger clone is one base away. The chain uses TRBV11-3 and TRBJ2-1; weak D call: TRBD2 (6 bases). Germline CDR1 and CDR2: SGHNT and YENEEA. The CDR3 spans 15 residues. V lost 4 bases and J lost 4, with 14 bases in between. CDR3 in DNA: TGTGCCAGCAGCTCTTTCCGGGACTCATACAATGAGCAGTTCTTC. Amino acids: CASSSFRDSYNEQFF.

This clonotype came up many times. The chain employs TRBV4-2 and TRBJ2-2; D remains unclear. Germline V gene lookup returns CDR1 LGHNA and CDR2 YNFKEQ. Trimming pared 1 base from V and 3 bases from J, leaving 9 bases between. The CDR3 totals 15 residues. CDR3 sequence reads: CASSQVSLDTGELFF. In DNA, the CDR3 is TGTGCCAGCAGCCAAGTTAGCCTCGACACCGGGGAGCTGTTTTTT.

About this clonotype itself: This may come from a read error, since a much larger clone is one base off. The gene calls are TRBV7-9 and TRBJ2-7; 9 nucleotides line up with TRBD2. This CDR3 is built from 16 residues. The junction had 16 bases not matched to a gene; V was cut back by 4 bases and J by 9 bases. The germline CDR1 and CDR2 sequences are SEHNR and FQNEAQ (reference sequence). For the CDR3, the DNA is TGTGCCAGCAGCTCCGCGAGGCTAGCGGGATATCGCGGGCAGTACTTC. This codes for CASSSARLAGYRGQYF.

Note on this clonotype: A junction boundary mismatches the germline segment, possibly from a read error. The chain combines TRBV28 with TRBJ2-2; D is possibly TRBD1 (5 bases). Germline lookup yields CDR1 MDHEN and CDR2 SYDVKM. The CDR3 covers 15 residues. CDR3 DNA sequence: TGTGCCGGCAGGGCAGGGCATACGAACACCGGGGAGCTGTTTTTT. Its translation is CAGRAGHTNTGELFF.

The table lists this clonotype with many counts. This rearrangement joins TRBV6-1 to TRBJ2-5; 8 bases align to TRBD1. J lost 5 bases, V lost 6 bases, and 8 bases had no gene match. The CDR3 sequence is 14 residues long. In germline, CDR1 is MNHNS, CDR2 SASEGT. CDR3 coding DNA: TGTGCCAGCAGCCGACAGGGGTTGAGGGAGACCCAGTACTTC. Residues: CASSRQGLRETQYF.

This clonotype has at least ten counts. This rearrangement joins TRBV3-1 to TRBJ2-7, with D tentatively TRBD2 (6 bases). CDR1 is LGHDT, CDR2 YNNKEL, per germline (reference sequence). V was pared by 2 bases and J by 6 bases, with 17 bases between. The CDR3 is made up of 15 amino acids. This CDR3 reads CASSQRGTSKSEQYF. CDR3 bases: TGTGCCAGCAGCCAAAGGGGAACTAGCAAGTCCGAGCAGTACTTC.

As for this clonotype: Since a much larger clone is just one base distant, this may be a read error. The conserved final phenylalanine or tryptophan is absent from the CDR3, which likely points to a read error. This chain joins TRBV19 and TRBJ1-5, with D tentatively TRBD1 (6 bases). The CDR3 has 16 amino acids. Between the trimmed V and J ends, which lost 6 bases and 6 bases, there was a span of 21 bases. From germline, CDR1 is LNHDA and CDR2 SQIVND (reference sequence). CDR3 region: CASRRGSGQLSQPQHS. In DNA form, the CDR3 reads TGTGCCAGTAGGAGAGGGTCTGGACAGCTGAGTCAGCCCCAGCATTCT.

This clonotype was found many times. CDR3 bases: TGTGCCAGCAGTCTCCCGACAATGAGTTCGTTCTTC. Amino acids: CASSLPTMSSFF. The chain carries TRBV28 and TRBJ2-1; D is undetermined. Germline CDR1 reads MDHEN; CDR2 reads SYDVKM. The CDR3 has 12 amino acids. V was clipped by 5 bases and J by 15 bases, with 17 bases between them. The full variable domain, its missing parts supplied by reference TRBV28 and TRBJ2-1, is DVKVTQSSRYLVKRTGEKVFLECVQDMDHENMFWYRQDPGLGLRLIYFSYDVKMKEKGDIPEGYSVSREKKERFSLILESASTNQTSMYLCASSLPTMSSFFGPGTRLTVL.

This clonotype came up many times. This chain uses TRBV20-1 with TRBJ2-5, with D unclear. The CDR3 length is 13 residues. V gave up 2 bases and J gave up 0 bases, with 7 bases separating them. Per the germline V gene, CDR1 is DFQATT and CDR2 is SNEGSKA (reference sequence). The CDR3: CSARIPYQETQYF. The CDR3 DNA sequence: TGCAGTGCTAGAATCCCCTACCAAGAGACCCAGTACTTC.

This clonotype occurred once. With a much larger clone just one base away, this may be a read error. This rearrangement joins TRBV28 to TRBJ1-6; 7 positions agree with TRBD1. The CDR3 is 14 amino acids. V was clipped by 5 bases and J by 8 bases; unmatched bases: 6. Germline V lookup: CDR1 MDHEN, CDR2 SYDVKM. The CDR3 loop is CASSEDRRYSPLHF. As DNA, the CDR3 is TGTGCCAGCAGTGAGGACAGGAGATATTCACCCCTCCACTTT.

This clonotype was counted at least ten times. CDR3 bases: TGCGCCAGCAGCCAAGAATGGGCCAGGCCCACAGATACGCAGTATTTT. Amino acids: CASSQEWARPTDTQYF. The rearrangement uses TRBV4-1 and TRBJ2-3; D uncertain. Deletions cut 0 bases from V and 2 bases from J, with 12 bases between. Germline V gives CDR1 MGHRA, CDR2 YSYEKL. This CDR3 contains 16 residues.